This T cell receptor (beta chain) was retrieved from a study of blood T cell repertoires in COVID-19 (TCRdb year 2020). Broadly, across the study: Collaborator samples came from the United States, Italy and Spain and covered acute and convalescent phases of COVID-19. The repertoires were made available in a free public database intended to serve as a resource for research on the immune response to SARS-CoV-2. Where available, HLA class I and class II types were obtained from metadata supplied by the sample provider rather than from assay-based typing. The samples were drawn from two sources: the first 160 participants of the ongoing ImmuneRACE study, and 1,254 subjects contributed by 6 global collaborators. Subjects who had been exposed to COVID-19, were actively infected with it, or had recovered from it provided the deeply sampled blood TCRbeta repertoires that made up the dataset. Nearly every sample came with metadata listing a de-identified subject ID, COVID-19 status, age in years and sex. The material from the prospective study consisted of cDNA or gDNA derived from T cells, B-cell-depleted T cells, or PBMCs.

The cysteine opens and the phenylalanine closes a CDR3 of 17 amino acids. Of the read, only the CDR3 DNA is kept; its 51 bases are in frame from base 1. Cut back by 6 bases and 2 bases, the V and J ends lie 21 bases apart. CDR1 MNHEY and CDR2 SMNVEV were looked up in the germline V gene (reference sequence). The immunoSEQ Assay, a bias-controlled multiplex PCR, was used to amplify TCRbeta CDR3 regions from genomic DNA. In the authors' own workflow: Within the assay, amplification of reference gene primers was used to estimate how many nucleated cells each sample contained. Sequence reads were collapsed and filtered to measure the absolute abundance of every unique TCRbeta CDR3 rearrangement. Productive Simpson clonality was computed per sample as the square root of Simpson's diversity index over productive rearrangements. The table comes from immuneACCESS by way of TCRdb, which keeps in-frame sequences with V and J called. Part of the clones is missing from these tables; in studies checked, under half for an unresolved V gene and the rest for unknown reasons. V, J and clone size derive from that table, while D and trimming were established from the DNA sequence. The sample table shows some 96,000 clones, and around four fifths are seen once. The ten largest make up roughly a third of the sample.

To note about this clone: The antigen it binds to is not known. Base qualities are missing; no much larger clone stands one base away.

The collaborating institutions used their own protocols to collect whole blood in K2EDTA tubes. Collaborator samples were shipped for TCRbeta analysis as frozen whole blood, isolated PBMCs, or DNA extracted from either sample type. What the work shows at the level of the full study, not this receptor alone: Clinical and demographic metadata were provided uncurated, with the amount varying by source and participant.

This TCR came from a man between 65 and 85 years old with active or convalescent COVID-19. Here the chain combines TRBV27 and TRBJ2-3; matching of 6 bases hints at TRBD2 as the D gene. Sequenced sample: peripheral blood. In nucleotide form, the sequence is TGTGCCAGCAGCTATGCGGGTGCGGGGCGAGACACAGATACGCAGTATTTT. It specifies CASSYAGAGRDTDTQYF.